Each of the 8 T cell receptor beta chains below was sequenced from the same sample in a study of regulatory T cells in long-lasting Graves disease. Arm-PCR of CDR3 regions and iRepertoire HTBI primers were used to build TCR beta libraries. A single record per CDR3 protein comes from TCRdb applying MiXCR to the multiplex PCR reads. The sample includes a few hundred thousand distinct CDR3 sequences, roughly 13% of them seen just once. Described time point: newly diagnosed GD, antithyroid drugs for less than 3 months. Extracted PBMC RNA gave rise to the TCR library. This sample also belongs to another study, concerning T cells in Graves' hyperthyroidism and ophthalmopathy.

The input for sequencing was peripheral blood mononuclear cells (PBMCs), taken at new diagnosis, from a patient treated with antithyroid drugs. These receptors came from a man aged 30 to 45 with Graves disease.

At least ten counts were recorded for this clonotype. The rearrangement links TRBV29-1 to TRBJ2-5, with D possibly called TRBD1 or TRBD2 (5 bases each). The CDR3 covers 13 residues. Trimming left V 5 bases short and J 5 bases short, with 15 bases between. CDR1 is SQVTM, CDR2 ANQGSEA, per germline. CDR3 coding DNA: TGCAGCGTTATTTTTGGGGGTTTGGAGACCCAGTACTTC. It encodes CSVIFGGLETQYF.

This clonotype was seen only a few times. The chain carries TRBV18 and TRBJ2-7, with D possibly matching TRBD1 (5 bases). Between the trimmed V and J ends, which lost 2 bases and 6 bases, there was a span of 11 bases. CDR3 length: 13 amino acids. In germline, CDR1 is KGHSH, CDR2 LQKENI. DNA of the CDR3: TGTGCCAGCTCACCAAGGGGCAAATTCGAGCAGTACTTC. Protein product: CASSPRGKFEQYF.

This clonotype appeared many times. The chain couples TRBV7-2 to TRBJ1-5; D is perhaps TRBD1 (6 bases). The CDR3 has 15 residues. Trimming removed 1 base from V and 7 bases from J, with 14 bases in between. In germline, CDR1 is SGHTA, CDR2 FQGNSA. The chain's CDR3 is CASSLDSGHNQPQHF. The CDR3 region has the DNA TGTGCCAGCAGCTTAGACTCGGGACACAACCAGCCCCAGCATTTT.

Many counts were recorded for this clonotype. The J gene is TRBJ1-1, the V gene TRBV7-9, with TRBD1 as a possible D gene (6 bases). CDR1 is SEHNR, CDR2 FQNEAQ, per germline (reference sequence). Trimming stripped 3 bases from V and 4 bases from J, with 15 bases between. This CDR3 has 15 residues. The CDR3 DNA sequence: TGTGCCAGCAGCTTCCTCACAGGGATGCCCACTGAAGCTTTCTTT. Protein product: CASSFLTGMPTEAFF. Variable domain in full (rest from reference TRBV7-9 and TRBJ1-1): DTGVSQNPRHKITKRGQNVTFRCDPISEHNRLYWYRQTLGQGPEFLTYFQNEAQLEKSRLLSDRFSAERPKGSFSTLEIQRTEQGDSAMYLCASSFLTGMPTEAFFGQGTRLTVV.

The J gene is TRBJ2-1, the V gene TRBV15; tentatively, D is TRBD2 (5 bases). CDR3 length equals 12 residues. V was clipped by 5 bases and J by 4 bases, with 6 bases between them. From germline, CDR1 is LNHNV and CDR2 YYDKDF (reference sequence). CDR3: CATSPGYNEQFF. DNA of the CDR3: TGTGCCACCAGCCCGGGATACAATGAGCAGTTCTTC.

This clonotype came up many times. The J gene is TRBJ2-7, the V gene TRBV6-1; TRBD1 is a possible D gene (5 bases). Trimming shortened V by 6 bases and J by 4 bases, and 13 bases separated the two germline ends. The CDR3 runs 13 residues. The germline V gene encodes CDR1 MNHNS and CDR2 SASEGT. The CDR3 is CASSPGHLYEQYF. CDR3 nucleotides: TGTGCCAGCAGCCCAGGACACCTATACGAGCAGTACTTC.

J is TRBJ2-6 and V is TRBV9; the match to TRBD1 covers 8 bases. This CDR3 spans 16 amino acids. V was clipped by 2 bases and J by 4 bases; unmatched bases: 5. Germline CDR1 and CDR2: SGDLS and YYNGEE. The chain's CDR3 is CASSVPDRAGANVLTF. CDR3 nucleotide sequence: TGTGCCAGCAGCGTCCCGGACAGGGCCGGGGCCAACGTCCTGACTTTC. The entire variable domain, with the rest obtained from reference TRBV9 and TRBJ2-6, is as follows: DSGVTQTPKHLITATGQRVTLRCSPRSGDLSVYWYQQSLDQGLQFLIQYYNGEERAKGNILERFSAQQFPDLHSELNLSSLELGDSALYFCASSVPDRAGANVLTFGAGSRLTVL.

This clonotype was observed a handful of times. V usage is TRBV27 and J usage is TRBJ1-3; 8 bases align to TRBD1. The CDR3 length is 17 residues. The junction had 11 bases not matched to a gene; V was cut back by 2 bases and J by 5 bases. CDR1 MNHEY and CDR2 SMNVEV come from the germline V gene (reference sequence). The CDR3 spells CASSLRPQGASRNTIYF. The DNA for the CDR3 is TGTGCCAGCAGTTTACGCCCTCAGGGGGCTTCTAGAAACACCATATATTTT.